The 22 T cell receptor beta chains reported below all come from one sample, sequenced in a study of shared T cell receptors in the human thymus. Sequencing was performed with immunoSEQ multiplex PCR; in TCRdb, only in-frame clones are kept and a portion is missing. The sample holds around 730,000 clones, approximately 85% seen once. These records were also assigned to another study, of human thymus T cells.

Sequencing was done on a sample of thymocytes. These receptors were taken from a girl under three years old with a congenital heart defect.

The sample holds one count of this clone. At the DNA level, this CDR3 is encoded by other sequences in the same sample as well. The chain carries TRBV20-1 and TRBJ1-2, with TRBD1 identical over 8 bases. Germline loops: CDR1 DFQATT, CDR2 SNEGSKA (reference sequence). V shed 3 bases and J 6 bases; nucleotides not matched to a gene: 0. This CDR3 contains 11 residues. Here the CDR3 reads CSARTGDGYTF. The DNA for the CDR3 is TGCAGTGCTAGGACAGGGGATGGCTACACCTTC.

This chain joins TRBV28 and TRBJ1-6, with 10 bases identical to TRBD1. This CDR3 spans 18 amino acids. Germline V gene sequence: CDR1 MDHEN, CDR2 SYDVKM. Trimming at V came to 4 bases and at J to 16 bases, leaving 22 bases not matched to a gene. CDR3 sequence: CASSSYVYVGDRGDQLHF. CDR3 DNA sequence: TGTGCCAGCAGTTCCTATGTATATGTTGGGGACAGGGGAGACCAGCTCCACTTT.

The rearrangement joins TRBV5-6 to TRBJ2-5; 10 bases map to TRBD2. The CDR3 runs to 14 residues. The V gene's germline CDR1 is SGHDT and CDR2 YYEEEE. Germline trimming cut 2 bases from V and 5 bases from J; bases unmatched to any gene: 3. In nucleotides, the CDR3 is TGTGCCAGCAGCTTAGCGGGGGGGCTCGAGACCCAGTACTTC. Its protein is CASSLAGGLETQYF. Together with reference TRBV5-6 and TRBJ2-5, the CDR3 gives the full variable domain: DAGVTQSPTHLIKTRGQQVTLRCSPKSGHDTVSWYQQALGQGPQFIFQYYEEEERQRGNFPDRFSGHQFPNYSSELNVNALLLGDSALYLCASSLAGGLETQYFGPGTRLLVL.

J is TRBJ1-1 and V is TRBV5-1, with 7 nucleotides matching TRBD1. Per the germline V gene, CDR1 is SGHRS and CDR2 is YFSETQ. The J segment lost 0 bases and the V segment lost 0 bases, leaving 8 bases of the junction unmatched. The CDR3 extends over 17 amino acids. The CDR3 here is CASSLGNRGGMNTEAFF. Here the CDR3 DNA reads TGCGCCAGCAGCTTGGGAAACAGGGGAGGAATGAACACTGAAGCTTTCTTT.

V usage is TRBV19 and J usage is TRBJ2-2, with a weak D call TRBD1 (7 bases). This CDR3 has 16 amino acids. CDR1 LNHDA and CDR2 SQIVND come from the germline V gene (reference sequence). V was shortened by 8 bases and J by 3 bases, with 19 bases between the two germline ends. The CDR3 DNA reads as TGTGCCAGTGGGGGCGGGACAGCTTTACACACCGGGGAGCTGTTTTTT. Protein sequence: CASGGGTALHTGELFF.

This clone came up once. The chain employs TRBV11-2 and TRBJ2-1; TRBD2 agrees at 8 bases. Trimming took 3 bases from V and 12 from J; bases not matched to a gene: 13. CDR1 and CDR2 (germline): SGHAT, FQNNGV. The CDR3 covers 15 residues. The CDR3 loop reads CASSFTGTSILGQFF. The CDR3 bases are TGTGCCAGCAGCTTTACTGGGACTAGTATTCTTGGGCAGTTCTTC.

V usage is TRBV28 and J usage is TRBJ1-4, with no clear D. The germline V gene encodes CDR1 MDHEN and CDR2 SYDVKM. The V end lost 3 bases, the J end lost 1 base, and 6 bases lay between the germline ends. This CDR3 spans 14 amino acids. The CDR3 loop reads CASSFRGTNEKLFF. The DNA of the CDR3 is TGTGCCAGCAGTTTCCGGGGAACTAATGAAAAACTGTTTTTT.

The chain employs TRBV14 and TRBJ2-2; D perhaps matches TRBD2 (6 bases). The CDR3 has 15 residues. Per the germline V gene, CDR1 is SGHDN and CDR2 is FVKESK. Trimming removed 1 base from V and 9 bases from J, with 15 bases in between. Here the CDR3 DNA reads TGTGCCAGCAGCCAAGGAGTTGGGGGGACCCGGGAGCTGTTTTTT. Protein: CASSQGVGGTRELFF.

The chain couples TRBV19 to TRBJ1-6; the D is unclear. CDR3 length equals 14 residues. The germline V and J ends were trimmed by 6 bases and 10 bases, with 16 bases remaining between them. Germline assignment: CDR1 LNHDA and CDR2 SQIVND (reference sequence). The DNA for the CDR3 is TGTGCCAGTAGGCGGGCTCCCAAGGAGTCACCCCTCCACTTT. Encoded protein: CASRRAPKESPLHF. Using reference TRBV19 and TRBJ1-6 for the parts outside the CDR3, the full variable domain is DGGITQSPKYLFRKEGQNVTLSCEQNLNHDAMYWYRQDPGQGLRLIYYSQIVNDFQKGDIAEGYSVSREKKESFPLTVTSAQKNPTAFYLCASRRAPKESPLHFGNGTRLTVT.

The chain is built from TRBV14 and TRBJ1-1; D is unclear. Germline assignment: CDR1 SGHDN and CDR2 FVKESK. The CDR3 runs to 19 residues. Trimming removed 4 bases from V and 5 bases from J, with 29 bases in between. The chain's CDR3 is CASSPLQALKHGGGTEAFF. CDR3 coding DNA: TGTGCCAGCAGCCCCCTGCAGGCCCTCAAACATGGTGGAGGGACTGAAGCTTTCTTT.

The genes are TRBV7-9 and TRBJ2-5; D gene uncertain. This CDR3 comprises 14 residues. Germline V gene lookup returns CDR1 SEHNR and CDR2 FQNEAQ (reference sequence). Trimming removed 1 base from V and 1 base from J, with 7 bases in between. In nucleotides, the CDR3 is TGTGCCAGCAGCTTAGGGAGCCTCCAAGAGACCCAGTACTTC. Translation gives CASSLGSLQETQYF.

The J gene is TRBJ1-1, the V gene TRBV6-6; D possibly corresponds to TRBD1 (6 bases). V was pared by 1 base and J by 3 bases, with 15 bases between. The CDR3 covers 16 residues. Germline V gene data show CDR1 as MNHNY and CDR2 as SVGAGI (reference sequence). The CDR3 loop is CASSYFQGFGDTEAFF. The CDR3 region has the DNA TGTGCCAGCAGTTACTTCCAGGGGTTCGGCGACACTGAAGCTTTCTTT.

This chain uses TRBV5-6 with TRBJ1-2; TRBD1 aligns across 7 bases. The V gene end was trimmed by 4 bases and the J gene end by 7 bases; junction bases not matched to a gene: 13. Germline V CDR1 and CDR2: SGHDT, YYEEEE. This CDR3 contains 15 residues. In nucleotides, the CDR3 is TGTGCCAGCAGCAACCGGGCCCGAGGGGGCGGTGGCTACACCTTC. It specifies CASSNRARGGGGYTF.

This rearrangement joins TRBV6-5 to TRBJ1-2, with 7 nucleotides matching TRBD1. V dropped 5 bases and J dropped 8; count of bases not matched to a gene: 8. Germline-derived CDR1 and CDR2 are MNHEY and SVGAGI. CDR3 length: 13 residues. The CDR3 region is CASSKQGFGGYTF. The CDR3, as DNA: TGTGCCAGCAGTAAACAGGGGTTCGGGGGCTACACCTTC.

V usage is TRBV5-5 and J usage is TRBJ2-3; 13 bases agree with TRBD2. Germline CDR1 is SGHKS and CDR2 is YYEKEE (reference sequence). Germline trimming cut 3 bases from V and 5 bases from J; bases unmatched to any gene: 15. The CDR3 is made up of 19 amino acids. In nucleotides, the CDR3 is TGTGCCAGCAGCTCTTCACTAGCGGGGGGGTATAGGTATCGAGATACGCAGTATTTT. Its protein is CASSSSLAGGYRYRDTQYF.

The chain carries TRBV28 and TRBJ1-2; no clear D gene. In germline, CDR1 is MDHEN, CDR2 SYDVKM. This CDR3 contains 14 residues. V lost 2 bases to trimming and J lost 8 bases, with 15 bases between them. The CDR3 sequence is CASSLRGPKWGYTF. CDR3 DNA: TGTGCCAGCAGTTTAAGAGGGCCTAAGTGGGGCTACACCTTC.

Worth noting for this clone: Different DNA sequences within this sample yield the same CDR3. The V gene is TRBV18, the J gene TRBJ2-7, with 8 bases that match TRBD1. CDR1 is KGHSH, CDR2 LQKENI, per germline. Losses at the gene ends were 3 bases for V and 3 bases for J; bases not matched to a gene: 4. CDR3 length: 14 residues. This chain's CDR3 is CASSPRTGSYEQYF. CDR3 sequence (DNA): TGTGCCAGCTCACCCCGGACAGGGAGCTACGAGCAGTACTTC.

The CDR3, as DNA: TGTGCCAGCAGCTTGGGCCAGGGGGATTATTTTCGGGGTGAAAAACTGTTTTTT. Translating gives CASSLGQGDYFRGEKLFF. The chain employs TRBV5-5 and TRBJ1-4; TRBD1 matches 7 bases. CDR1 and CDR2 from the germline V gene are SGHKS and YYEKEE (reference sequence). After removal of 0 bases from V and 7 bases from J, the junction contained 15 bases not matched to a gene. The CDR3 is made up of 18 amino acids.

The chain employs TRBV7-9 and TRBJ2-5; TRBD2 matches 15 bases. The junction had 8 bases not matched to a gene; V was cut back by 5 bases and J by 4 bases. Germline values: CDR1 SEHNR, CDR2 FQNEAQ (reference sequence). The CDR3 loop spans 17 amino acids. Here the CDR3 reads CASSLGTSGGKAETQYF. CDR3 DNA: TGTGCCAGCAGCCTAGGGACTAGCGGGGGGAAGGCAGAGACCCAGTACTTC.

This chain joins TRBV6-5 and TRBJ1-1, with D uncertain. Trimming removed 5 bases from V and 6 bases from J, with 10 bases in between. CDR1 and CDR2 (germline): MNHEY, SVGAGI. This CDR3 spans 12 amino acids. The CDR3 DNA reads as TGTGCCAGCAGTGAAGCCGGGGCTGAAGCTTTCTTT. Translated: CASSEAGAEAFF.

This rearrangement joins TRBV10-2 to TRBJ2-7; TRBD1 matches 7 bases. J lost 5 bases, V lost 2 bases, and 21 bases had no gene match. CDR3 size: 19 residues. Looked up from germline, CDR1 is WSHSY and CDR2 is SAAADI. The CDR3 region is CASSERVAPPVQGSNEQYF. CDR3 nucleotide sequence: TGCGCCAGCAGTGAGCGGGTGGCTCCCCCAGTACAGGGGAGCAACGAGCAGTACTTC.

The chain combines TRBV9 with TRBJ2-5, with 9 positions matching TRBD1. This CDR3 has 16 residues. V dropped 4 bases and J dropped 0; count of bases not matched to a gene: 7. Germline values: CDR1 SGDLS, CDR2 YYNGEE. Written as DNA, the CDR3 is TGTGCCAGCAGCCGCGGACAGGGGTTGTACCAAGAGACCCAGTACTTC. It is translated as CASSRGQGLYQETQYF.